These T cell receptor beta chains were read from a single sample in a study of cytomegalovirus exposure and HLA in healthy donors. The table came from immunoSEQ multiplex PCR; TCRdb's copy has only in-frame clones and leaves some out. Among about 200,000 clones, approximately 87% were seen once, and the ten largest hold roughly 5.5%. The sequenced sample consisted of PBMCs. These receptors originate from a woman in her late teens or twenties in good health and CMV-seronegative. Each CDR3 is given without its conserved first and last residue.

j_call v_call cdr3_aa
TRBJ2-1 TRBV29-1 SVDSLRQGKVDNEQF
TRBJ2-2 TRBV9 ASSVVGGITGELF
TRBJ1-2 TRBV6-1 ASSVGRVYGYT
TRBJ2-7 TRBV5-1 ASSLGPEQY
TRBJ1-1 TRBV6-1 ASSDNLNTEAF
TRBJ2-5 TRBV7-9 ASRPGLARETQY
TRBJ2-2 TRBV27 ASSFDRVGTGELF
TRBJ1-5 TRBV9 ASSVGGGGGQPQH
TRBJ2-1 TRBV27 ASSFVTASGSYNEQF
TRBJ2-1 TRBV4-1 ASSQTGFNEQF
TRBJ2-3 TRBV7-3 ASSTGTSSIDTQY
TRBJ1-3 TRBV6-6 ASSSPTGGIGNTIY
TRBJ2-2 TRBV27 ASSSREDTGELF
TRBJ1-2 TRBV28 ASSFRRGYT
TRBJ1-2 TRBV30 AWRVSRAGYT
TRBJ2-3 TRBV7-3 ASSPGLDTQY
TRBJ1-4 TRBV7-9 QGRLNEKLF
TRBJ2-3 TRBV6-5 ASSYSAGGPGDTQY
TRBJ1-5 TRBV7-9 ASRPRAGQVDQPQH
TRBJ1-2 TRBV5-1 ASSLGLLQGRHGYT
TRBJ1-5 TRBV9 ASSVSAEGQPQH
TRBJ2-3 TRBV27 ASSLRLAGRGDTQY